Shown below are 25 T cell receptor beta chains from a single sample sequenced in a study of T cell responses to AZD1222 COVID-19 vaccine. Generated by immunoSEQ multiplex PCR, the TCRdb table keeps only in-frame clones and is missing some. The table records some 130,000 clones, nearly 95% of them present only once. The sample consisted of peripheral blood, taken on day 0 of AZD1222 vaccination. The receptor source for this set is an adult in good health.

This sequence joins TRBV28 and TRBJ2-2; D may be TRBD1 or TRBD2 (5 bases each). The germline CDR1 and CDR2 sequences are MDHEN and SYDVKM. The V gene lost 2 bases and the J gene lost 5 bases, with 24 bases spanning the gap. CDR3 length: 19 amino acids. The CDR3 sequence: CASSLDQSNGGFRTGELFF. As DNA, the CDR3 is TGTGCCAGCAGTTTAGATCAATCTAATGGGGGTTTTCGTACCGGGGAGCTGTTTTTT.

The CDR3 here is CASSNSGYEQYF. CDR3 DNA sequence: TGTGCCAGCAGTAATAGCGGTTACGAGCAGTACTTC. The chain links TRBV6-6 to TRBJ2-7, with D perhaps matching TRBD2 (6 bases). Trimming took 5 bases from V and 4 from J, leaving 9 bases between them. CDR1 is MNHNY and CDR2 is SVGAGI in the germline V gene (reference sequence). CDR3 length: 12 residues.

This sequence joins TRBV27 and TRBJ2-1, with D tentatively TRBD2 (6 bases). CDR3 length: 15 residues. Germline values: CDR1 MNHEY, CDR2 SMNVEV (reference sequence). The V and J ends lost 5 bases and 2 bases respectively, with 13 bases between them. The CDR3 DNA reads as TGTGCCAGCAGTCGGGGAGGTGGGACCTACAATGAGCAGTTCTTC. Its protein product is CASSRGGGTYNEQFF.

The V and J genes are TRBV24-1 and TRBJ2-1, with a weak D call TRBD1 (5 bases). In germline, CDR1 is KGHDR, CDR2 SFDVKD. The V end was cut by 4 bases, the J end by 10 bases, with 16 bases between. The CDR3 consists of 14 residues. The CDR3 DNA reads as TGTGCCACCAGTGAACGGACACCACGGATCGAGCAGTTCTTC. It specifies CATSERTPRIEQFF.

In regard to this clone: Other DNA sequences from this sample encode an identical CDR3 as well. The CDR3 nucleotides are TGCAGTGCTAGGGGCCCGGGGGAGCTGTTTTTT. This sequence encodes CSARGPGELFF. The V call is TRBV20-1, the J call TRBJ2-2, with D uncertain. The CDR3 has 11 residues. CDR1 and CDR2 (germline): DFQATT, SNEGSKA (reference sequence). Trimming stripped 3 bases from V and 8 bases from J, with 7 bases between.

The gene calls are TRBV6-2 or TRBV6-3 and TRBJ2-7; D unresolved. The CDR3 consists of 14 residues. CDR1 is MNHEY and CDR2 is SVGEGT in the germline V gene. V was pared by 3 bases and J by 2 bases, with 11 bases between. CDR3: CASSYAEPTYEQYF. CDR3 DNA: TGTGCCAGCAGTTATGCAGAACCCACCTACGAGCAGTACTTC.

This chain joins TRBV20-1 and TRBJ2-5; TRBD2 matches at 14 bases. The CDR3 spans 16 residues. The V gene's germline CDR1 is DFQATT and CDR2 SNEGSKA (reference sequence). V dropped 3 bases and J dropped 4; count of bases not matched to a gene: 7. CDR3 region: CSASKTSGRATETQYF. CDR3 nucleotides: TGCAGTGCTAGTAAGACTAGCGGGAGGGCCACAGAGACCCAGTACTTC.

This clone is a singleton in its sample. The chain joins TRBV7-3 to TRBJ1-3, with unresolved D. This CDR3 spans 16 amino acids. Germline V CDR1 and CDR2: SGHTA, FQGTGA. With 2 bases removed from V and 2 bases from J, the gap between germline ends came to 13 bases. CDR3 in DNA: TGTGCCAGCAGCTTACTGCCCTTCGGGGCTGGAAACACCATATATTTT. Translating it yields CASSLLPFGAGNTIYF.

The chain carries TRBV6-5 and TRBJ2-3; D may be TRBD2 (7 bases). The germline V and J ends were trimmed by 5 bases and 9 bases, with 21 bases remaining between them. The germline V gene has CDR1 MNHEY and CDR2 SVGAGI. The CDR3 sequence is 15 residues long. In DNA, the CDR3 is TGTGCCAGCAGTCGGGGGAGGGGGGGACCCGAGACGCAGTATTTT. Translating it yields CASSRGRGGPETQYF.

The rearrangement links TRBV6-2 or TRBV6-3 to TRBJ1-2, with D perhaps TRBD1 (5 bases). Trimming left V 6 bases short and J 4 bases short, with 18 bases between. The CDR3 sequence is 15 residues long. Germline-derived CDR1 and CDR2 are MNHEY and SVGEGT. CDR3 nucleotides: TGTGCCAGCAGCAATCGACAGACTTCAGGCTATGGCTACACCTTC. Amino acid sequence: CASSNRQTSGYGYTF.

This chain uses TRBV14 with TRBJ1-2; D remains ambiguous. The V end was cut by 3 bases, the J end by 4 bases, with 12 bases between. Germline V gene data show CDR1 as SGHDN and CDR2 as FVKESK. This CDR3 is built from 14 residues. CDR3 protein: CASSQRNSFYGYTF. In DNA, the CDR3 is TGTGCCAGCAGCCAGAGGAACAGTTTCTATGGCTACACCTTC.

V and J are TRBV30 and TRBJ1-6, with unresolved D. The CDR3 spans 14 residues. Trimming stripped 8 bases from V and 13 bases from J, with 24 bases between. CDR1 is GTSNPN, CDR2 SVGIG, per germline (reference sequence). Written as DNA, the CDR3 is TGTGCCACGCACCCGGAGGACGGATCCTCTCCCCTCCACTTT. As protein: CATHPEDGSSPLHF.

CDR3 DNA: TGCAGCGTGACAGGGGGCGAAACTAATGAAAAACTGTTTTTT. Its protein product is CSVTGGETNEKLFF. The chain employs TRBV29-1 and TRBJ1-4, with 10 bases matching TRBD1. The ends lost 6 bases at V and 1 base at J; junction bases unmatched: 2. Germline V gene sequence: CDR1 SQVTM, CDR2 ANQGSEA. The CDR3 consists of 14 residues. The complete variable domain, with remaining parts taken from reference TRBV29-1 and TRBJ1-4, reads SAVISQKPSRDICQRGTSLTIQCQVDSQVTMMFWYRQQPGQSLTLIATANQGSEATYESGFVIDKFPISRPNLTFSTLTVSNMSPEDSSIYLCSVTGGETNEKLFFGSGTQLSVL.

CDR3 sequence: CATEARDSYNSPLHF. The CDR3 region has the DNA TGTGCCACCGAAGCCCGAGACTCCTATAATTCACCCCTCCACTTT. This sequence joins TRBV6-5 and TRBJ1-6; D is uncertain. The germline V and J ends were trimmed by 10 bases and 0 bases, with 13 bases remaining between them. The CDR3 is 15 residues long. Germline loops: CDR1 MNHEY, CDR2 SVGAGI.

The J gene is TRBJ1-3, the V gene TRBV7-2; TRBD1 is a possible D gene (5 bases). Germline CDR1 is SGHTA and CDR2 is FQGNSA. The CDR3 runs 14 residues. Deletions cut 5 bases from V and 0 bases from J, with 8 bases between. The CDR3 region has the DNA TGTGCCAGCAGCACAGGAGACTCTGGAAACACCATATATTTT. As protein: CASSTGDSGNTIYF.

The chain combines TRBV4-2 with TRBJ2-5; 9 bases agree with TRBD2. The CDR3 covers 16 residues. CDR1 LGHNA and CDR2 YNFKEQ come from the germline V gene. V lost 0 bases, J lost 3 bases, and 5 bases stayed unmatched. The CDR3 region is CASSQEPLAGKETQYF. The CDR3 nucleotides read TGTGCCAGCAGCCAAGAACCCCTAGCGGGGAAAGAGACCCAGTACTTC.

This chain joins TRBV2 and TRBJ1-2; 7 positions match TRBD1. V lost 3 bases, J lost 4 bases, and 5 bases stayed unmatched. Germline V gives CDR1 SNHLY, CDR2 FYNNEI. CDR3 length equals 14 residues. CDR3 nucleotide sequence: TGTGCCAGCAGTGAGGAGGGGGCCGGCTATGGCTACACCTTC. This sequence encodes CASSEEGAGYGYTF.

V gene TRBV15 combines with J gene TRBJ2-4; 8 bases align to TRBD1. The germline gives CDR1 LNHNV, CDR2 YYDKDF (reference sequence). The ends lost 1 base at V and 6 bases at J; junction bases unmatched: 2. The length of the CDR3 is 14 residues. This CDR3 is CATSRGQGRNIQYF. DNA of the CDR3: TGTGCCACCAGCAGAGGACAGGGGAGAAACATTCAGTACTTC.

The chain carries TRBV6-4 and TRBJ2-3, with D possibly matching TRBD2 (6 bases). Germline V gives CDR1 MRHNA, CDR2 SNTAGT. Trimming shortened V by 6 bases and J by 3 bases, and 19 bases separated the two germline ends. The CDR3 is made up of 16 amino acids. The CDR3 here is CASSPWAEGTTDTQYF. CDR3 DNA: TGTGCCAGCAGCCCCTGGGCGGAGGGTACGACAGATACGCAGTATTTT.

As concerns this clone: This sample also contains other DNA sequences that code for the same CDR3. The CDR3 DNA sequence: TGTGCCAGCAGCCAAGGCACTAGCGGTAGCACAGATACGCAGTATTTT. Translating it yields CASSQGTSGSTDTQYF. This chain joins TRBV4-2 and TRBJ2-3; 8 bases line up with TRBD2. V was clipped by 1 base and J by 0 bases; unmatched bases: 3. Germline CDR1 and CDR2: LGHNA and YNFKEQ. The CDR3 length is 16 residues.

The genes are TRBV5-1 and TRBJ2-7; D unresolved. CDR1 and CDR2 (germline): SGHRS, YFSETQ. Trimming cost V 4 bases and J 2 bases, with 7 bases left between them. The CDR3 is 12 residues long. This chain's CDR3 is CASSPDTYEQYF. The DNA for the CDR3 is TGCGCCAGCAGCCCCGATACCTACGAGCAGTACTTC.

The V gene is TRBV12-3 or TRBV12-4, the J gene TRBJ1-1; D is uncertain. The CDR3 length is 13 residues. V shed 1 base and J shed 8 bases, with 11 bases lying between them. The CDR3 coding sequence is TGTGCCAGCAGTTTAGGTCGGCAGCCAGAAGCTTTCTTT. It is translated as CASSLGRQPEAFF.

The rearrangement joins TRBV19 to TRBJ2-1; 11 nucleotides agree with TRBD2. Germline CDR1 is LNHDA and CDR2 is SQIVND (reference sequence). V dropped 7 bases and J dropped 4; count of bases not matched to a gene: 6. The CDR3 extends over 15 amino acids. The CDR3 sequence: CASMVGTSGYNEQFF. CDR3 nucleotide sequence: TGTGCCAGTATGGTCGGGACTAGCGGTTACAATGAGCAGTTCTTC.

The J gene is TRBJ2-7, the V gene TRBV3-1 (or the pseudogene TRBV3-2); D may be TRBD1 (5 bases). CDR1 and CDR2 (germline): LGHDT, YNNKEL (reference sequence). This CDR3 region has 13 residues. Trimming pared 1 base from V and 3 bases from J, leaving 7 bases between. The CDR3 DNA is TGTGCCAGCAGCCAAGCCGACAGCTACGAGCAGTACTTC. This encodes CASSQADSYEQYF.

This chain joins TRBV29-1 and TRBJ1-2; the match to TRBD1 covers 10 bases. The CDR3 is 14 residues long. V was pared by 6 bases and J by 8 bases, with 12 bases of the junction left unmatched. Germline lookup yields CDR1 SQVTM and CDR2 ANQGSEA. CDR3 amino acids: CSVATGTGVSGYTF. The CDR3 bases are TGCAGCGTAGCTACCGGGACAGGGGTAAGCGGCTACACCTTC.